These 23 T cell receptor beta chains share one sample of origin, sequenced in a study of T cells after yellow fever vaccination. TCRdb called the 5' RACE reads again in MiXCR, with one record for every CDR3 protein. The data contain hundreds of thousands of distinct CDR3 sequences, around 4% of them singletons. The source material was PBMCs, sampled on the day of the yellow fever booster vaccination. These TCRs come from a man aged 18 to 30 who received the YFV17D yellow fever vaccine.

This clonotype was detected only a few times. The J gene is TRBJ2-5, the V gene TRBV14; no clear D gene. The V end was cut by 1 base, the J end by 5 bases, with 20 bases between. Germline V lookup: CDR1 SGHDN, CDR2 FVKESK. The CDR3 spans 17 residues. Here the CDR3 DNA reads TGTGCCAGCAGCCAAGCTCAAGGTCCCTACACTCGGGAGACCCAGTACTTC. Encoded protein: CASSQAQGPYTRETQYF.

This clonotype was counted ten times or more. This chain links TRBV11-1 with TRBJ2-7, with D uncertain. The germline gives CDR1 SGHAT, CDR2 FQDESV (reference sequence). V was clipped by 1 base and J by 3 bases, with 7 bases between them. The CDR3 consists of 13 residues. In DNA form, the CDR3 reads TGTGCCAGCAGCTTAGAACCCAACTACGAGCAGTACTTC. This codes for CASSLEPNYEQYF.

This clonotype was detected only a few times. The CDR3: CASSIGGQYEQYF. The CDR3 bases are TGTGCCAGTAGTATAGGCGGCCAATACGAGCAGTACTTC. V is TRBV19 and J is TRBJ2-7; D is undetermined. Germline CDR1 LNHDA, CDR2 SQIVND (reference sequence). CDR3 length: 13 residues. Trimming shortened V by 1 base and J by 4 bases, and 8 bases separated the two germline ends.

The V and J genes are TRBV7-2 and TRBJ1-4; no clear D gene. CDR1 and CDR2 (germline): SGHTA, FQGNSA. V was clipped by 5 bases and J by 6 bases, with 13 bases between them. The CDR3 spans 14 residues. The CDR3 sequence is CASSRWGADEKLFF. The DNA of the CDR3 is TGTGCCAGCAGCCGCTGGGGTGCTGATGAAAAACTGTTTTTT.

The table lists this clonotype with a few counts. The genes are TRBV12-3 or TRBV12-4 and TRBJ2-7; D gene unclear. Trimming stripped 10 bases from V and 5 bases from J, with 18 bases between. The CDR3 has 13 residues. The CDR3 DNA sequence: TGTGCCACCAGAGTAGGAAGTACCCACGAGCAGTACGTC. It specifies CATRVGSTHEQYV.

The table lists this clonotype with a few counts. This sequence joins TRBV6-5 and TRBJ2-3; TRBD2 is a possible D gene (6 bases). V lost 8 bases and J 1 base, leaving 16 bases between the germline ends. Per the germline V gene, CDR1 is MNHEY and CDR2 is SVGAGI. This CDR3 has 15 residues. The CDR3 spells CASGGGVYRTDTQYF. CDR3 bases: TGTGCCAGCGGAGGAGGGGTTTATCGCACAGATACGCAGTATTTT.

This clonotype appeared a few times. The V gene is TRBV5-1, the J gene TRBJ2-1; a weak D match, TRBD2 (7 bases). The CDR3 contains 16 residues. The germline V and J ends were trimmed by 1 base and 2 bases, with 13 bases remaining between them. Germline assignment: CDR1 SGHRS and CDR2 YFSETQ. The CDR3: CASSLSPGGPYNEQFF. In nucleotides, the CDR3 is TGCGCCAGCAGCTTGAGCCCGGGGGGCCCCTACAATGAGCAGTTCTTC.

This clonotype was found many times. The chain recombines TRBV5-6 with TRBJ2-2; D ambiguous. Trimming removed 0 bases at V and 8 bases at J, with 8 bases between. The CDR3 runs 13 residues. Germline CDR1 reads SGHDT; CDR2 reads YYEEEE. In nucleotides, the CDR3 is TGTGCCAGCAGCTTGGCCTTTGGGGGGGAGCTGTTTTTT. Translating it yields CASSLAFGGELFF.

This clonotype has just a few counts. The chain combines TRBV5-1 with TRBJ2-3; D possibly uses TRBD1 or TRBD2 (5 bases each). CDR3 length: 13 amino acids. Germline CDR1 reads SGHRS; CDR2 reads YFSETQ. V lost 9 bases, J lost 2 bases, and 13 bases lay in between. In DNA, the CDR3 is TGCGCCACCTCCGGGACGCTCACAGATACGCAGTATTTT. Protein product: CATSGTLTDTQYF.

The V and J genes are TRBV5-1 and TRBJ2-2, with 10 nucleotides matching TRBD2. There are 16 residues in the CDR3. Germline lookup yields CDR1 SGHRS and CDR2 YFSETQ. Unmatched junction bases numbered 11, after V lost 6 bases and J lost 6 bases. DNA of the CDR3: TGCGCCAGCATCTTAGAGGCTAGCGGGAGTTCCGGGGAGCTGTTTTTT. This gives the protein CASILEASGSSGELFF.

This clonotype occurred many times. The DNA of the CDR3 is TGTGCCATCAGTGAGGCTGTTAAAGAAAAACTGTTTTTT. This translates into CAISEAVKEKLFF. The chain links TRBV10-3 to TRBJ1-4; D is ambiguous. Trimming left V 2 bases short and J 8 bases short, with 9 bases between. CDR3 length: 13 residues. CDR1 and CDR2 from the germline V gene are ENHRY and SYGVKD.

This clonotype was seen many times. The V gene is TRBV7-3, the J gene TRBJ2-1, with 9 bases lining up with TRBD2. The CDR3 spans 15 residues. Trimming cost V 1 base and J 4 bases; bases outside gene matches: 2. Germline lookup yields CDR1 SGHTA and CDR2 FQGTGA. CDR3 sequence (DNA): TGTGCCAGCAGCTTAATGGCGGGGGGGTACAATGAGCAGTTCTTC. Its translation: CASSLMAGGYNEQFF.

The sample holds many counts of this clonotype. The V call is TRBV6-5, the J call TRBJ2-6, with D tentatively TRBD1 (5 bases). The CDR3 covers 17 residues. Germline V gives CDR1 MNHEY, CDR2 SVGAGI. The V end lost 2 bases, the J end lost 0 bases, and 11 bases lay between the germline ends. CDR3 sequence: CASSYPSDTSGANVLTF. The CDR3 DNA follows: TGTGCCAGCAGTTACCCATCGGACACCTCTGGGGCCAACGTCCTGACTTTC.

The chain couples TRBV18 to TRBJ1-1; no clear D gene. This CDR3 spans 14 amino acids. The ends were cut back, 0 bases at V and 6 bases at J, with 11 bases in the middle. CDR1 KGHSH and CDR2 LQKENI come from the germline V gene. The CDR3 DNA reads as TGTGCCAGCTCACCACCCGCAGGCGGATCTGAAGCTTTCTTT. Translated, it gives CASSPPAGGSEAFF.

The table lists this clonotype with a few counts. The chain combines TRBV5-5 with TRBJ1-4; 8 nucleotides line up with TRBD1. The ends lost 0 bases at V and 8 bases at J; junction bases unmatched: 18. CDR1 and CDR2 (germline): SGHKS, YYEKEE (reference sequence). The CDR3 is 19 amino acids. CDR3 DNA sequence: TGTGCCAGCAGCTTGGAACTCGGGACAGGTCGATTTCGGCGGGAAAAACTGTTTTTT. Translation gives CASSLELGTGRFRREKLFF.

This clonotype appeared many times. The V call is TRBV11-2, the J call TRBJ2-6; D call uncertain. V was shortened by 6 bases and J by 0 bases, with 9 bases between the two germline ends. The CDR3 runs 15 residues. Germline V CDR1 and CDR2: SGHAT, FQNNGV. In DNA, the CDR3 is TGTGCCAGCAGAAATAGTGACTCTGGGGCCAACGTCCTGACTTTC. Translated: CASRNSDSGANVLTF.

This clonotype showed up many times. The V and J genes are TRBV5-1 and TRBJ1-3, with D unresolved. Germline CDR1 is SGHRS and CDR2 is YFSETQ. The CDR3 runs 17 residues. The germline V and J ends were trimmed by 0 bases and 5 bases, with 18 bases remaining between them. The CDR3 DNA reads as TGCGCCAGCAGCTTGGGACAAGTGGGTATGATCAGAAACACCATATATTTT. It translates to CASSLGQVGMIRNTIYF.

This clonotype was picked up many times. This chain joins TRBV6-5 and TRBJ1-1; D gene uncertain. The germline CDR1 and CDR2 sequences are MNHEY and SVGAGI. V dropped 6 bases and J dropped 0 bases, with 17 bases sitting between them. The CDR3 is made up of 16 amino acids. The CDR3 coding sequence is TGTGCCAGCAGACGACGAGGTCATGGGGTGAACACTGAAGCTTTCTTT. Its protein is CASRRRGHGVNTEAFF.

This clonotype was counted only a few times. The chain is built from TRBV6-5 and TRBJ2-1; 8 bases fit TRBD1. V shed 6 bases, J shed 4 bases, and the junction held 5 bases outside the gene matches. The CDR3 extends over 14 amino acids. CDR1 is MNHEY, CDR2 SVGAGI, per germline. The CDR3 is CASSLQGAYNEQFF. Written as DNA, the CDR3 is TGTGCCAGCAGCCTCCAGGGGGCTTACAATGAGCAGTTCTTC.

The chain combines TRBV28 with TRBJ2-7, with 10 bases aligning to TRBD2. Germline V gives CDR1 MDHEN, CDR2 SYDVKM. This CDR3 has 17 amino acids. Unmatched junction bases numbered 11, after V lost 6 bases and J lost 0 bases. The CDR3 coding sequence is TGTGCCAGCAGCAGGAAGAGTAGCGGGGGGCGCTCCTACGAGCAGTACTTC. This translates into CASSRKSSGGRSYEQYF. Supplemented by reference TRBV28 and TRBJ2-7, the full variable domain reads DVKVTQSSRYLVKRTGEKVFLECVQDMDHENMFWYRQDPGLGLRLIYFSYDVKMKEKGDIPEGYSVSREKKERFSLILESASTNQTSMYLCASSRKSSGGRSYEQYFGPGTRLTVT.

This clonotype was observed a handful of times. This sequence joins TRBV29-1 and TRBJ2-1; unclear D gene. There are 15 residues in the CDR3. The V end lost 8 bases, the J end lost 10 bases, and 27 bases lay between the germline ends. In germline, CDR1 is SQVTM, CDR2 ANQGSEA. CDR3 in DNA: TGCAGCACTGAGAGTACGGGCTACTACAATGAAGAGCAGTTCTTC. Its translation is CSTESTGYYNEEQFF.

This clonotype was observed many times. The chain uses TRBV5-5 and TRBJ2-7; TRBD1 aligns across 8 bases. The trim removed 5 bases at V and 3 bases at J, leaving 7 bases unmatched. This CDR3 is 14 amino acids long. CDR1 is SGHKS, CDR2 YYEKEE, per germline (reference sequence). CDR3 nucleotides: TGTGCCAGCAGTCCAACCGGGACAGGCTACGAGCAGTACTTC. Translated, it gives CASSPTGTGYEQYF. Combining the CDR3 with reference TRBV5-5 and TRBJ2-7 gives the whole variable domain DAGVTQSPTHLIKTRGQQVTLRCSPISGHKSVSWYQQVLGQGPQFIFQYYEKEERGRGNFPDRFSARQFPNYSSELNVNALLLGDSALYLCASSPTGTGYEQYFGPGTRLTVT.

A few counts support this clonotype. This chain joins TRBV7-2 and TRBJ2-1, with D possibly matching TRBD2 (6 bases). The germline V gene encodes CDR1 SGHTA and CDR2 FQGNSA. Trimming took off 1 base at V and 9 bases at J, with 16 bases between the two ends. This CDR3 has 15 amino acids. As DNA, the CDR3 is TGTGCCAGCAGCTTAGAAAGGGCGGGGCACGGTGAGCAGTTCTTC. It yields the protein CASSLERAGHGEQFF.